These T cell receptor beta chains were read from a single sample in a study of blood T cell repertoires in COVID-19. Sequencing was performed with immunoSEQ multiplex PCR; in TCRdb, only in-frame clones are kept and a portion is missing. The data hold over 200,000 clones, with roughly nine tenths observed a single time. Source material: PBMCs or T cells enriched from blood (not recorded which). These receptors came from a man aged 25-45 years who had recovered from COVID-19. Both conserved end residues are part of each CDR3. Each record gives: D gene, clone size, J gene, V gene, CDR3 DNA, CDR3 protein. D genes are given only for firm matches. For some rows the clone size is stated as once, few or many, or as a class when expanded; others skip it.

TRBD2	.	TRBJ2-7	TRBV6-5	TGTGCCAGCAGTTCCACGACTAGCGGGACATACGAGCAGTACTTC	CASSSTTSGTYEQYF
.	few	TRBJ1-3	TRBV9	TGTGCCAGCAGCGTAGCCCCCGGGGGTACTGGAAACACCATATATTTT	CASSVAPGGTGNTIYF
.	.	TRBJ1-5	TRBV5-6	TGTGCCAGCAGCTCCCTATTCGATCAGCCCCAGCATTTT	CASSSLFDQPQHF
TRBD2	.	TRBJ2-2	TRBV7-9	TGTGCCAGCAGCTCTAGGGACTCGGGGGGCACCGGGGAGCTGTTTTTT	CASSSRDSGGTGELFF
TRBD2	.	TRBJ2-5	TRBV3-1/TRBV3-2	TGTGCCAGCAGCCAAGCATCTCTCCGACTAGCGGGAGGAGAGACCCAGTACTTC	CASSQASLRLAGGETQYF
TRBD1	.	TRBJ1-2	TRBV10-3	TGTGCCATCAACGGTGACAGGGGGAGTTGGGGCTACACCTTC	CAINGDRGSWGYTF
TRBD2	.	TRBJ2-2	TRBV28	TGTGCCAGCAGTTTTCGGACTAGGTGGAACACCGGGGAGCTGTTTTTT	CASSFRTRWNTGELFF
TRBD2	.	TRBJ2-7	TRBV10-3	TGTGCCATCAAGGCGGCAGCGGGAACCTACGAGCAGTACTTC	CAIKAAAGTYEQYF
.	medium-sized	TRBJ1-2	TRBV9	TGTGCCAGCAGCGCTAGGGGCACTGGCTACACCTTC	CASSARGTGYTF
.	.	TRBJ1-1	TRBV10-3	TGTGCCATCAGCATCGTCGGGTATCGCACTGAAGCTTTCTTT	CAISIVGYRTEAFF
.	once	TRBJ2-1	TRBV7-8	TGTGCCAGCAGTTTAGACGACTATTCCTACAATGAGCAGTTCTTC	CASSLDDYSYNEQFF
TRBD2	many	TRBJ2-3	TRBV7-2	TGTGCCAGCAGCTTAGTGGCGGGGGGGCCCCCTAAGGATACGCAGTATTTT	CASSLVAGGPPKDTQYF
.	.	TRBJ2-1	TRBV2	TGTGCCAGCATTTTAGCGAATGAGCAGTTCTTC	CASILANEQFF
TRBD1	.	TRBJ2-1	TRBV3-1/TRBV3-2	TGTGCCAGCAGCCCCGCTCGGACAGGGGTCTACAATGAGCAGTTCTTC	CASSPARTGVYNEQFF
TRBD1	.	TRBJ2-7	TRBV5-1	TGCGCCAGCAGCCAAGGACAGGCCTACGAGCAGTACTTC	CASSQGQAYEQYF
.	.	TRBJ1-4	TRBV28	TGTGCCAGCGTGAGTGCAACTAATGAAAAACTGTTTTTT	CASVSATNEKLFF
.	.	TRBJ1-3	TRBV19	TGTGCCAGTGCGGACAGACCCTCTGGAAACACCATATATTTT	CASADRPSGNTIYF
.	.	TRBJ1-3	TRBV2	TGTGCCAGCGGAGCCGCTGAATCCTCTGGAAACACCATATATTTT	CASGAAESSGNTIYF
.	.	TRBJ2-7	TRBV10-3	TGTGCCATCAGTGAGGGAGGGGGCCCCTCCTACGAGCAGTACTTC	CAISEGGGPSYEQYF
.	.	TRBJ1-6	TRBV6-4	TGTGCCAGCAGCGAAGACATCCTTTCACCCCTCCACTTT	CASSEDILSPLHF
TRBD1	.	TRBJ1-5	TRBV28	TGTGCCAGCAGTTTCCCGGGACAGGGGGCGAATCAGCCCCAGCATTTT	CASSFPGQGANQPQHF
TRBD2	.	TRBJ2-1	TRBV9	TGTGCCAGCAGCGTTACTAGCGGCTCCTACAATGAGCAGTTCTTC	CASSVTSGSYNEQFF
.	.	TRBJ2-3	TRBV18	TGTGCCAGCTCACCCAACAGTTACACAGATACGCAGTATTTT	CASSPNSYTDTQYF
TRBD2	.	TRBJ2-1	TRBV19	TGTGCCAGTAGGAGGACTAGCGGGGGTTCAATCAATGAGCAGTTCTTC	CASRRTSGGSINEQFF
.	once	TRBJ1-5	TRBV4-2	TGTGCCAGCAGCCAAGATGTGGGCAAAGGGGTTAGGCAGCCCCAGCATTTT	CASSQDVGKGVRQPQHF
.	.	TRBJ1-2	TRBV30	TGTGCCTGCCTCCCGACGGGGGGCGCTGAAAAATATGGCTACACCTTC	CACLPTGGAEKYGYTF
TRBD1	.	TRBJ1-2	TRBV19	TGTGCCAGTAGTAGCGGATCGGGACAGGGGTATGGCTACACCTTC	CASSSGSGQGYGYTF
.	.	TRBJ2-7	TRBV9	TGTGCCAGCAGCGCCGGGGGTCTCTCCTACGAGCAGTACTTC	CASSAGGLSYEQYF
.	.	TRBJ1-1	TRBV2	TGTGCCAGCAGTGATCAAGGAGGGATGAACACTGAAGCTTTCTTT	CASSDQGGMNTEAFF
TRBD2	.	TRBJ2-1	TRBV25-1	TGTGCCAGCAGTGTTCGGACTAGCGGGAGGGGTGAGCAGTTCTTC	CASSVRTSGRGEQFF
.	.	TRBJ2-7	TRBV5-1	TGCGCCAGCAGCTTCACAGAGGGCAGCTACGAGCAGTACTTC	CASSFTEGSYEQYF
TRBD2	.	TRBJ2-7	TRBV2	TGTGCCAGCATGGTAGCGGGAGCCTACGAGCAGTACTTC	CASMVAGAYEQYF
.	.	TRBJ2-3	TRBV2	TGTGCCAGCAGTGAAGCGCTTCATCGGGGTACGCAGTATTTT	CASSEALHRGTQYF
TRBD1	.	TRBJ1-6	TRBV18	TGTGCCAGCTCACCCGTTACGGGACAGGGGACCTTACACCTCCACTTT	CASSPVTGQGTLHLHF
.	.	TRBJ1-5	TRBV3-1/TRBV3-2	TGTGCCAGCAGCCAAGAGGGAACAGGGAATCAGCCCCAGCATTTT	CASSQEGTGNQPQHF
.	.	TRBJ2-2	TRBV30	TGTGCCTGGACCGGCGGTATAAACACCGGGGAGCTGTTTTTT	CAWTGGINTGELFF
.	.	TRBJ2-7	TRBV7-9	TGTGCCAGCACCCCGCCAGTCTCATACGAGCAGTACTTC	CASTPPVSYEQYF
.	.	TRBJ2-3	TRBV4-3	TGCGCCAGCAGCCCGACCGGGGTGCCAACAGATACGCAGTATTTT	CASSPTGVPTDTQYF
TRBD1	.	TRBJ1-1	TRBV19	TGTGCCAGTACCGATAGGGACAGGGGGCGAGCTTTCTTT	CASTDRDRGRAFF
.	.	TRBJ2-7	TRBV5-4	TGTGCCAGCAGCTTACAGGTAGGAGGGGCCCACGAGCAGTACTTC	CASSLQVGGAHEQYF
TRBD1	.	TRBJ1-5	TRBV19	TGTGCCAGTAGTATGGCACAGGGGTCTCAGCCCCAGCATTTT	CASSMAQGSQPQHF
.	.	TRBJ1-2	TRBV19	TGTGCCAGTCAAGCAGGGTACTACAGTTCTAACTATGGCTACACCTTC	CASQAGYYSSNYGYTF
.	.	TRBJ1-3	TRBV5-6	TGTGCCAGCCAGGGTCTGACAGCCTCTGGAAACACCATATATTTT	CASQGLTASGNTIYF
.	once	TRBJ2-3	TRBV4-2	TGTGCCAGCAGTCCCCATAGCGGAGCTGGCACAGATACGCAGTATTTT	CASSPHSGAGTDTQYF